The following is a T cell receptor beta chain sequence with its context. Its antigen is currently unknown. The record originates from a study of T cell responses to AZD1222 COVID-19 vaccine. General observations from the study: Baseline seropositivity occurred in only a handful of AZD1222 recipients. Vaccine-associated CD4 TCRs spanned spike, dominant at 160-218 and 743-854. Two doses of AZD1222 preceded a rise in Spike-specific TCR breadth and depth. Most donors were white British and more were female, and clonal diversity was possibly underestimated.

Method: immunoSEQ multiplex PCR; TCRdb's copy keeps in-frame clones and lacks some. The sample yields 150,000 or so clones, of which the top ten take up around 2.2%. The ends were cut back, 0 bases at V and 8 bases at J, with 13 bases in the middle. The CDR3 is 14 residues long. CDR1 and CDR2 from the germline V gene are PRHDT and FYEKMQ (reference sequence). The TCR comes from an adult in good health. Sequencing input: peripheral blood. This chain links TRBV13 with TRBJ1-1; D is possibly TRBD1 (5 bases). The chain's CDR3 is CASSLGLQGSEAFF. The CDR3 nucleotides are TGTGCCAGCAGCTTAGGGCTCCAGGGTTCCGAAGCTTTCTTT.